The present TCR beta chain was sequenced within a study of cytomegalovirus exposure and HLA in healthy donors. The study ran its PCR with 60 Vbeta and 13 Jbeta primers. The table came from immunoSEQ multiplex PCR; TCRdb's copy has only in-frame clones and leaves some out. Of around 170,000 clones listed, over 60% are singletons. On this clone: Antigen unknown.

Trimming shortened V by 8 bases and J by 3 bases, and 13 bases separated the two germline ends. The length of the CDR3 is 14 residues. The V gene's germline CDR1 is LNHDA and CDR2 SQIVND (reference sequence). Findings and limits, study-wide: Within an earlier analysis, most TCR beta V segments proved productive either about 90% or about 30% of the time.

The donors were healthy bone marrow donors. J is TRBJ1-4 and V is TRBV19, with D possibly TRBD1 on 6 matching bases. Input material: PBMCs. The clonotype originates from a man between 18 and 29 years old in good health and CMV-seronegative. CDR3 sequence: CASRTGTSNEKLFF. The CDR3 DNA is TGTGCCAGTCGAACCGGGACATCTAATGAAAAACTGTTTTTT.